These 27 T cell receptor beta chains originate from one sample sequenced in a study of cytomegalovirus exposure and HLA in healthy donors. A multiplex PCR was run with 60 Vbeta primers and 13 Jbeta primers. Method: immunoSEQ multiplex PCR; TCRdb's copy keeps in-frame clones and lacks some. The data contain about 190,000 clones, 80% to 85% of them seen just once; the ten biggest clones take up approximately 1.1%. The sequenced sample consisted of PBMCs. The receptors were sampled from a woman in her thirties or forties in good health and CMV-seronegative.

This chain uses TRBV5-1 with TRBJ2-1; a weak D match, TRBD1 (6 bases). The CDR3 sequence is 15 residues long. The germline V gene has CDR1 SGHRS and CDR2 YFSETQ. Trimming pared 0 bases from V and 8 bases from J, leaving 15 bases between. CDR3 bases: TGCGCCAGCAGCTTGGCCGGGCAGGGGAGCGATGAGCAGTTCTTC. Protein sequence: CASSLAGQGSDEQFF. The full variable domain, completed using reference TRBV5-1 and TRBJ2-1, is KAGVTQTPRYLIKTRGQQVTLSCSPISGHRSVSWYQQTPGQGLQFLFEYFSETQRNKGNFPGRFSGRQFSNSRSEMNVSTLELGDSALYLCASSLAGQGSDEQFFGPGTRLTVL.

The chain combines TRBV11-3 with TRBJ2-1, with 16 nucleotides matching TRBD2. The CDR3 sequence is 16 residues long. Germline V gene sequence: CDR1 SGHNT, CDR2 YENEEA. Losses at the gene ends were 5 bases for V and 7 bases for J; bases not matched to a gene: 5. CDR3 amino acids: CASSLGTSGRVNEQFF. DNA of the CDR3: TGTGCCAGCAGCCTGGGGACTAGCGGGAGGGTAAATGAGCAGTTCTTC.

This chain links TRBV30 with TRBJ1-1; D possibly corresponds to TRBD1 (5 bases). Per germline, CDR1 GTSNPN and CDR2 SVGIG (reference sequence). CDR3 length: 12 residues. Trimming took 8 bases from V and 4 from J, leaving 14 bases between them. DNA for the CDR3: TGTGCCCGGTCGGAAAGGGGCACTGAAGCTTTCTTT. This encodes CARSERGTEAFF.

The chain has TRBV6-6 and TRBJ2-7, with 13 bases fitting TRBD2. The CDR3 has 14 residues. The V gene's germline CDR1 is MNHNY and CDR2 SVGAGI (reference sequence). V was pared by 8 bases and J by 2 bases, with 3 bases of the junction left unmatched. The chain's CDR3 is CASQLAGGTYEQYF. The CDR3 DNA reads TGTGCCAGCCAACTAGCGGGAGGGACCTACGAGCAGTACTTC.

This CDR3 reads CASSPSEQLRTGNTIYF. In DNA form, the CDR3 reads TGTGCCAGCTCACCATCAGAACAGCTCCGGACTGGAAACACCATATATTTT. This chain uses TRBV18 with TRBJ1-3; D not certain. Between the trimmed V and J ends, which lost 2 bases and 2 bases, there was a span of 16 bases. This CDR3 contains 17 residues. Germline V lookup: CDR1 KGHSH, CDR2 LQKENI.

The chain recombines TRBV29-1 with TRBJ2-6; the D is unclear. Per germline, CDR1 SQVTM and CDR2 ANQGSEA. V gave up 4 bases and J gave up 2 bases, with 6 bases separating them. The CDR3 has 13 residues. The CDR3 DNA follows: TGCAGCGTTGTTAACACTGGGGCCAACGTCCTGACTTTC. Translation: CSVVNTGANVLTF.

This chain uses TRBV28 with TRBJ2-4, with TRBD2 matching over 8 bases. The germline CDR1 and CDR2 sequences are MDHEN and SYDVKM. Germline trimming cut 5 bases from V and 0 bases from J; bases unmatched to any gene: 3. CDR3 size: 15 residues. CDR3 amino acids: CASSPLAVAKNIQYF. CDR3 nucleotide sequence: TGTGCCAGCAGTCCACTAGCGGTAGCCAAAAACATTCAGTACTTC.

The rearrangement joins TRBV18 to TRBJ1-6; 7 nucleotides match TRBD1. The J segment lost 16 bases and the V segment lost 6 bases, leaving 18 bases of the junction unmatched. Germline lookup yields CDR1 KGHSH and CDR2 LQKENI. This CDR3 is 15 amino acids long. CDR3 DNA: TGTGCCAGCTCCCCCTCGGACAGGCCAGGGCCACAGCTCCACTTT. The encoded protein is CASSPSDRPGPQLHF.

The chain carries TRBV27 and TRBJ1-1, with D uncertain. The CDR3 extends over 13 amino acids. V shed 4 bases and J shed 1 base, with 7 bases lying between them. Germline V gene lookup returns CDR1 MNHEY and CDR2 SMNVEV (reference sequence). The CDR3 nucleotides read TGTGCCAGCAGTTCAGGCAGGAACACTGAAGCTTTCTTT. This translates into CASSSGRNTEAFF.

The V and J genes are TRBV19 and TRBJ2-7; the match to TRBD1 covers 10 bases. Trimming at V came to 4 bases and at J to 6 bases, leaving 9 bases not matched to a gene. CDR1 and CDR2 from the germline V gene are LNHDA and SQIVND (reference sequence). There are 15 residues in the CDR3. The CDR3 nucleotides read TGTGCCAGTAGTAGTGTTGGGACAGGGGCCGGCGAGCAGTACTTC. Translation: CASSSVGTGAGEQYF.

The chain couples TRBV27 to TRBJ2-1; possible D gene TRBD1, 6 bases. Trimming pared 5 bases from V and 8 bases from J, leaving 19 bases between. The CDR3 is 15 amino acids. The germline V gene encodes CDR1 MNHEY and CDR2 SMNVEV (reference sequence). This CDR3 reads CASSIQGPWDHEQFF. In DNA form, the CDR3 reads TGTGCCAGCAGTATACAGGGCCCCTGGGATCATGAGCAGTTCTTC.

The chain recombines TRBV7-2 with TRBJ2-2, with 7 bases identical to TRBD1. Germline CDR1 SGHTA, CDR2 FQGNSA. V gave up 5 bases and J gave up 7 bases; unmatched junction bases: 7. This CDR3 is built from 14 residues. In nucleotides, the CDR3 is TGTGCCAGCAGCGGGACAGTGATGGGCGGGGAGCTGTTTTTT. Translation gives CASSGTVMGGELFF.

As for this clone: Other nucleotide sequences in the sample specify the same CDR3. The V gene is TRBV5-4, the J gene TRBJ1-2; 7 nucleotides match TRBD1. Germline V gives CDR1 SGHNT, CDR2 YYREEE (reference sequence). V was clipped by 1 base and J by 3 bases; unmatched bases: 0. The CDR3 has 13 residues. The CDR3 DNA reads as TGTGCCAGCAGCTTGACAGGGGACTATGGCTACACCTTC. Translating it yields CASSLTGDYGYTF.

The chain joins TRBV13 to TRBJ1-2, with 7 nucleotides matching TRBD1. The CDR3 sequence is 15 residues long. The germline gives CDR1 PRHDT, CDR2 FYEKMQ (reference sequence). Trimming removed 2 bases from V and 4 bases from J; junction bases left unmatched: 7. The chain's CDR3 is CASSLRQGYSYGYTF. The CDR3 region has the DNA TGTGCCAGCAGCTTAAGACAGGGCTATTCCTATGGCTACACCTTC.

CDR3 residues: CASSTRGSPFGEKLFF. In DNA, the CDR3 is TGTGCCAGCAGCACACGGGGTTCTCCCTTCGGTGAAAAACTGTTTTTT. The V gene is TRBV5-6, the J gene TRBJ1-4; D is unresolved. The germline CDR1 and CDR2 sequences are SGHDT and YYEEEE. The CDR3 covers 16 residues. Trimming left V 4 bases short and J 7 bases short, with 20 bases between.

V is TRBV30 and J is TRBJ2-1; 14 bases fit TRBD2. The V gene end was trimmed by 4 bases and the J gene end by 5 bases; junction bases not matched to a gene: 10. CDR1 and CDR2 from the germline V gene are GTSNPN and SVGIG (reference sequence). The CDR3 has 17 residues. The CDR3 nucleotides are TGTGCCTGGATTCCACCGGGACTAGCGGGAGTCCACAATGAGCAGTTCTTC. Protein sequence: CAWIPPGLAGVHNEQFF.

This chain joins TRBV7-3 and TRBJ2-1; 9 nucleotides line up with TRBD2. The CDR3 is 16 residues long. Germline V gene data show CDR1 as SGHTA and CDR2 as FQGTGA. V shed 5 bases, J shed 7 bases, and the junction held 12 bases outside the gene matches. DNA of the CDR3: TGTGCCAGCAGCCCGACGGGGAGCGGGAGGAGTAATGAGCAGTTCTTC. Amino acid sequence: CASSPTGSGRSNEQFF.

CDR3 amino acids: CASSPRTGSNEQFF. The DNA of the CDR3 is TGTGCCAGCAGCCCTAGGACAGGGTCCAATGAGCAGTTCTTC. The chain links TRBV7-3 to TRBJ2-1; 8 bases match TRBD1. V lost 5 bases to trimming and J lost 6 bases; unmatched junction nucleotides: 6. This CDR3 comprises 14 residues. Germline V gene data show CDR1 as SGHTA and CDR2 as FQGTGA.

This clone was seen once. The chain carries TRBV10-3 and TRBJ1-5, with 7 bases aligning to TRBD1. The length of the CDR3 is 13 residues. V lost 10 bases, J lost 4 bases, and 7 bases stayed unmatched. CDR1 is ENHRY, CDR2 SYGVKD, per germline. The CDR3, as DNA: TGTGCCACGTTAGGACAGGTGAATCAGCCCCAGCATTTT. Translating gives CATLGQVNQPQHF.

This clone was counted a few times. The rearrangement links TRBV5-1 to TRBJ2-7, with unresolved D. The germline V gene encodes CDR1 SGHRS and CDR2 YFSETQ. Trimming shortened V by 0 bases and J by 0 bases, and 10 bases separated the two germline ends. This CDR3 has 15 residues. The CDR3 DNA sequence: TGCGCCAGCAGCTTGGTGCGCGGATACTCCTACGAGCAGTACTTC. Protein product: CASSLVRGYSYEQYF.

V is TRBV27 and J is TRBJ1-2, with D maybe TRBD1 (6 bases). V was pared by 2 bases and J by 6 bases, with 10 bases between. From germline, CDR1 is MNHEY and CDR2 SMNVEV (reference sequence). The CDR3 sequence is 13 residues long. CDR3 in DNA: TGTGCCAGCAGTTTAATAGGGGGAGATGGCTACACCTTC. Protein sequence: CASSLIGGDGYTF.

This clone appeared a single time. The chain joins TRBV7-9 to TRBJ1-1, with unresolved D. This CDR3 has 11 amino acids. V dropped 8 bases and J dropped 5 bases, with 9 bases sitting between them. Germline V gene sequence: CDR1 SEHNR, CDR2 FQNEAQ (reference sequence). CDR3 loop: CASRGGTEAFF. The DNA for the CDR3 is TGTGCCAGCCGGGGTGGGACTGAAGCTTTCTTT.

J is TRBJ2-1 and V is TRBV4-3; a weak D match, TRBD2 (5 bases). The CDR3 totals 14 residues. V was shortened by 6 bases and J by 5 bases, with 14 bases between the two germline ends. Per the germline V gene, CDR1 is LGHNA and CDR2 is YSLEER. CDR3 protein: CASSRDAGDNEQFF. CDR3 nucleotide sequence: TGCGCCAGCAGTCGAGACGCCGGGGACAATGAGCAGTTCTTC.

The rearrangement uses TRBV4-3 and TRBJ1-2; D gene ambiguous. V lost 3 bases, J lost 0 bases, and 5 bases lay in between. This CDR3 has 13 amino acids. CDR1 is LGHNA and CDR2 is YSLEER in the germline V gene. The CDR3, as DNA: TGCGCCAGCAGCCAGTTAGCTAACTATGGCTACACCTTC. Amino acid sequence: CASSQLANYGYTF.

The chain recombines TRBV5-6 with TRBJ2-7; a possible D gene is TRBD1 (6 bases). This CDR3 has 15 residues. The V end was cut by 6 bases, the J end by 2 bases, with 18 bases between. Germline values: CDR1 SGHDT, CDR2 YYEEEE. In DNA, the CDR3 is TGTGCCAGCAATCTGGGCCCAGGGGATCCCTACGAGCAGTACGTC. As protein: CASNLGPGDPYEQYV.

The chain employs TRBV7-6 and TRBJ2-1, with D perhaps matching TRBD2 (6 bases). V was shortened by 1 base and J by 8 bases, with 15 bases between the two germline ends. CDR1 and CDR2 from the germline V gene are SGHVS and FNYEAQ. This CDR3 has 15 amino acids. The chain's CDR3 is CASSLGTSLTHEQFF. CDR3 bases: TGTGCCAGCAGCTTAGGTACTAGCCTAACCCATGAGCAGTTCTTC.

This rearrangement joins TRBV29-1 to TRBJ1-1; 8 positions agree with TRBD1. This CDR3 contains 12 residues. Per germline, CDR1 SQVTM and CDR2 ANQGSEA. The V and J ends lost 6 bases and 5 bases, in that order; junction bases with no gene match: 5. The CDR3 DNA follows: TGCAGCGTCCAGGGGGCGATTACTGAAGCTTTCTTT. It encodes CSVQGAITEAFF. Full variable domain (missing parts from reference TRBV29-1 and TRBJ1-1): SAVISQKPSRDICQRGTSLTIQCQVDSQVTMMFWYRQQPGQSLTLIATANQGSEATYESGFVIDKFPISRPNLTFSTLTVSNMSPEDSSIYLCSVQGAITEAFFGQGTRLTVV.